This T cell receptor beta chain is drawn from a study of post-analysis software for immune sequencing data. At the level of the study: The cohort encompassed relapsing-remitting, secondary progressive and progressive-relapsing multiple sclerosis disease courses. Study-wide results and limits: Controls showed significantly higher normalized Chao1 diversity than did multiple sclerosis patients. TRBV segments more frequent in patients than in controls numbered several and included TRBV5-6, TRBV5-1 and TRBV20-1. Pronounced co-clustering by F measure was evident among identically batched samples.

The library was made from cDNA and included unique molecular identifiers. Input populations of 1 to 10 million T cells gave rise to around 480,000 cDNA molecules. MiXCR, run by TCRdb on the PCR reads, gives a single entry per CDR3 protein. The sample yields about 200,000 distinct CDR3 sequences, over 25% seen once. This clonotype has only a few counts. Its antigen is currently unknown. Germline values: CDR1 SGHRS, CDR2 YFSETQ. V lost 4 bases, J lost 4 bases, and 17 bases lay in between. There are 15 residues in the CDR3. The chain employs TRBV5-1 and TRBJ1-2; D may be TRBD1 (6 bases). The source of this sequence is a girl between 2 and 17 years old with multiple sclerosis. Sequencing was performed on blood. The CDR3 here is CASSREDRSGYGYTF. Written as DNA, the CDR3 is TGCGCCAGCAGCCGGGAAGACAGGAGCGGCTATGGCTACACCTTC.